The 3 T cell receptor beta chains below were found in one sample sequenced in a study of OX40 agonist ivuxolimab in advanced cancers. Library creation used the immunoSEQ multiplex PCR assay. Held by TCRdb, this immuneACCESS table contains in-frame sequences only and omits some clones. Under half of the omission traces to an unresolved V gene where checked; the cause of the rest is unknown. For this sample the table gives some 70,000 clones, of which 75% to 95% were detected only once. 0.85% to 1.2% of the sample lies in the top ten. Here the sequenced sample was CD4+ or CD8+ T cells sorted from blood, taken in a trial of the OX40 agonist ivuxolimab. These TCRs come from an adult with an advanced solid tumor such as melanoma, head and neck, liver or kidney cancer.

The gene calls are TRBV2 and TRBJ2-1, with TRBD2 matching over 10 bases. V gave up 1 base and J gave up 3 bases; unmatched junction bases: 3. Germline CDR1 SNHLY, CDR2 FYNNEI. The CDR3 has 16 amino acids. CDR3 sequence: CASSEGAGGFYNEQFF. The CDR3 bases are TGTGCCAGCAGTGAAGGAGCGGGAGGGTTCTACAATGAGCAGTTCTTC.

The CDR3 sequence is CASSDGAGQETQYF. CDR3 sequence (DNA): TGTGCCAGCAGTGACGGGGCAGGCCAAGAGACCCAGTACTTC. The V and J genes are TRBV6-1 and TRBJ2-5; tentatively, D is TRBD1 or TRBD2 (5 bases each). CDR3 length: 14 residues. The V gene's germline CDR1 is MNHNS and CDR2 SASEGT. Between the trimmed V and J ends, which lost 3 bases and 1 base, there was a span of 9 bases.

This chain uses TRBV6-1 with TRBJ1-2, with D uncertain. CDR1 MNHNS and CDR2 SASEGT come from the germline V gene. Trimming removed 6 bases from V and 4 bases from J, with 15 bases in between. CDR3 length: 14 residues. CDR3 DNA sequence: TGTGCCAGCAGCTCGAGCGGGGAGGGCTATGGCTACACCTTC. Encoded protein: CASSSSGEGYGYTF.